Listed here are 30 T cell receptor beta chains from one sample, sequenced in a study of T cell responses to AZD1222 COVID-19 vaccine. The data were produced by immunoSEQ multiplex PCR, yet TCRdb's version contains in-frame clones alone and is incomplete. The table lists 100,000 to 150,000 clones, around 83% of them singletons. The specimen was peripheral blood, collected 28 days after the second AZD1222 dose. These receptors all stem from an adult who received the AZD1222 COVID-19 vaccine.

The chain carries TRBV19 and TRBJ2-1, with D possibly matching TRBD2 (6 bases). V shed 3 bases and J shed 8 bases, with 11 bases lying between them. The CDR3 loop spans 13 amino acids. Germline V gives CDR1 LNHDA, CDR2 SQIVND (reference sequence). CDR3 amino acids: CASSIGTRDEQFF. Written as DNA, the CDR3 is TGTGCCAGTAGTATCGGGACTCGGGATGAGCAGTTCTTC.

The chain employs TRBV3-1 (or the pseudogene TRBV3-2) and TRBJ2-3; D possibly uses TRBD1 or TRBD2 (5 bases each). This CDR3 region has 13 residues. Germline CDR1 reads LGHDT; CDR2 reads YNNKEL (reference sequence). Between the trimmed V and J ends, which lost 7 bases and 5 bases, there was a span of 13 bases. In DNA form, the CDR3 reads TGTGCCAGCACTCAATCGGGGCGAGATACGCAGTATTTT. Translating it yields CASTQSGRDTQYF.

The J gene is TRBJ2-2, the V gene TRBV27; 9 bases map to TRBD1. The germline gives CDR1 MNHEY, CDR2 SMNVEV (reference sequence). With 8 bases clipped from V and 4 bases from J, the junction kept 8 bases outside the gene matches. This CDR3 contains 15 residues. The CDR3 region has the DNA TGTGCCAGCGCACCGGGACAGGGTATCACCGGGGAGCTGTTTTTT. Residues: CASAPGQGITGELFF.

The chain employs TRBV19 and TRBJ2-3, with 8 bases fitting TRBD1. CDR3 length: 14 residues. V trimming: 6 bases; J trimming: 2 bases; junction bases outside the gene matches: 4. Per germline, CDR1 LNHDA and CDR2 SQIVND (reference sequence). CDR3 DNA: TGTGCCAGTAGCGACAGGGGCTCCACAGATACGCAGTATTTT. Its translation: CASSDRGSTDTQYF.

V usage is TRBV27 and J usage is TRBJ2-5; D possibly corresponds to TRBD1 (6 bases). CDR3 size: 13 residues. Trimming pared 2 bases from V and 13 bases from J, leaving 17 bases between. Germline V lookup: CDR1 MNHEY, CDR2 SMNVEV (reference sequence). The CDR3 DNA reads as TGTGCCAGCAGTTTAACCCGGGACAATTCTCCGTACTTC. Its protein is CASSLTRDNSPYF.

The chain uses TRBV7-6 and TRBJ1-2; D unclear. V lost 5 bases and J lost 8, with 15 bases in between. Germline CDR1 reads SGHVS; CDR2 reads FNYEAQ. The CDR3 covers 13 residues. CDR3 sequence (DNA): TGTGCCAGCAGCAGTGTCGGGGTCGGGGGCTACACCTTC. Its protein product is CASSSVGVGGYTF.

The chain couples TRBV29-1 to TRBJ2-5, with 8 bases identical to TRBD1. The CDR3 is made up of 11 amino acids. Trimming took 7 bases from V and 4 from J; bases not matched to a gene: 2. Germline V lookup: CDR1 SQVTM, CDR2 ANQGSEA. CDR3 in DNA: TGCAGCGGGGGGACAGGAGAGACCCAGTACTTC. The encoded protein is CSGGTGETQYF.

The chain uses TRBV4-1 and TRBJ1-6; TRBD1 agrees at 8 bases. Germline V gene data show CDR1 as MGHRA and CDR2 as YSYEKL. Unmatched junction bases numbered 6, after V lost 0 bases and J lost 11 bases. This CDR3 has 15 amino acids. CDR3 sequence (DNA): TGCGCCAGCAGCCAAGACGACAGGGGCCTAACACCCCTCCACTTT. Protein sequence: CASSQDDRGLTPLHF.

In its sample, this clone was seen once. In DNA form, the CDR3 reads TGTGCCAGCAGCTTAGCTGGGGAACCTTTCTATGGCTACACCTTC. Translated, it gives CASSLAGEPFYGYTF. V is TRBV7-9 and J is TRBJ1-2; D not certain. Germline V CDR1 and CDR2: SEHNR, FQNEAQ (reference sequence). The CDR3 loop spans 15 amino acids. V lost 0 bases and J lost 4, with 12 bases in between. Full variable domain (remainder filled in from reference TRBV7-9 and TRBJ1-2): DTGVSQNPRHKITKRGQNVTFRCDPISEHNRLYWYRQTLGQGPEFLTYFQNEAQLEKSRLLSDRFSAERPKGSFSTLEIQRTEQGDSAMYLCASSLAGEPFYGYTFGSGTRLTVV.

The chain combines TRBV2 with TRBJ2-7; TRBD1 might be the D (6 bases). Per the germline V gene, CDR1 is SNHLY and CDR2 is FYNNEI. Trimming stripped 9 bases from V and 1 base from J, with 10 bases between. This CDR3 has 12 residues. The CDR3 DNA sequence: TGTGCCAGTGGACAGAGTTCCTACGAGCAGTACTTC. Amino acids: CASGQSSYEQYF.

The rearrangement joins TRBV5-4 to TRBJ2-2; TRBD1 agrees at 7 bases. The germline V gene encodes CDR1 SGHNT and CDR2 YYREEE (reference sequence). Trimming took 2 bases from V and 0 from J; bases not matched to a gene: 7. The CDR3 covers 17 residues. CDR3 in amino acids: CASSFAGRGTNTGELFF. CDR3 sequence (DNA): TGTGCCAGCAGCTTTGCCGGCAGGGGGACGAACACCGGGGAGCTGTTTTTT. Full variable domain (remainder filled in from reference TRBV5-4 and TRBJ2-2): ETGVTQSPTHLIKTRGQQVTLRCSSQSGHNTVSWYQQALGQGPQFIFQYYREEENGRGNFPPRFSGLQFPNYSSELNVNALELDDSALYLCASSFAGRGTNTGELFFGEGSRLTVL.

The chain has TRBV6-5 and TRBJ2-3; 7 bases map to TRBD1. Trimming took 8 bases from V and 0 from J; bases not matched to a gene: 11. The CDR3 extends over 16 amino acids. CDR1 is MNHEY, CDR2 SVGAGI, per germline. The CDR3 loop is CASGSQWDSSTDTQYF. Written as DNA, the CDR3 is TGTGCCAGCGGTTCACAGTGGGACAGCAGCACAGATACGCAGTATTTT.

This clone has only a few counts. This chain uses TRBV5-4 with TRBJ2-6, with a possible D match to TRBD1 (5 bases). Germline V gene sequence: CDR1 SGHNT, CDR2 YYREEE (reference sequence). The length of the CDR3 is 15 residues. The V and J ends lost 5 bases and 4 bases respectively, with 13 bases between them. In DNA form, the CDR3 reads TGTGCCAGCAGATTAGACAGCTCCGGGGCCAACGTCCTGACTTTC. Residues: CASRLDSSGANVLTF.

The V and J genes are TRBV19 and TRBJ1-1; D is undetermined. Trimming cost V 8 bases and J 0 bases, with 13 bases left between them. Germline V lookup: CDR1 LNHDA, CDR2 SQIVND (reference sequence). The CDR3 spans 14 residues. In DNA form, the CDR3 reads TGTGCCAGTCCGGGCCGGGATATGAACACTGAAGCTTTCTTT. Translating gives CASPGRDMNTEAFF.

This chain joins TRBV11-3 and TRBJ2-2; a weak D match, TRBD1 (5 bases). This CDR3 is built from 15 residues. With 0 bases removed from V and 4 bases from J, the gap between germline ends came to 9 bases. Germline V lookup: CDR1 SGHNT, CDR2 YENEEA. DNA of the CDR3: TGTGCCAGCAGCTTAGAGGGCAGGGCCACCGGGGAGCTGTTTTTT. It codes for CASSLEGRATGELFF.

The chain couples TRBV28 to TRBJ1-1; a possible D gene is TRBD1 (6 bases). V lost 3 bases and J lost 5, with 19 bases in between. The CDR3 has 16 amino acids. Germline values: CDR1 MDHEN, CDR2 SYDVKM. The CDR3 loop reads CASSFRGNSPGTEAFF. The CDR3 nucleotides read TGTGCCAGCAGTTTCAGGGGTAACTCCCCGGGGACTGAAGCTTTCTTT.

The V call is TRBV11-2, the J call TRBJ1-3; TRBD1 matches 10 bases. Germline values: CDR1 SGHAT, CDR2 FQNNGV. The CDR3 consists of 17 residues. Trimming took 5 bases from V and 1 from J; bases not matched to a gene: 8. CDR3 residues: CASSKDRGGPSGNTIYF. CDR3 in DNA: TGTGCCAGCAGCAAGGACAGGGGGGGACCTTCTGGAAACACCATATATTTT. The whole variable domain, remainder taken from reference TRBV11-2 and TRBJ1-3, is EAGVAQSPRYKIIEKRQSVAFWCNPISGHATLYWYQQILGQGPKLLIQFQNNGVVDDSQLPKDRFSAERLKGVDSTLKIQPAKLEDSAVYLCASSKDRGGPSGNTIYFGEGSWLTVV.

This chain links TRBV4-3 with TRBJ2-1; D is ambiguous. Germline V gene data show CDR1 as LGHNA and CDR2 as YSLEER. With 0 bases removed from V and 0 bases from J, the gap between germline ends came to 12 bases. This CDR3 is 17 amino acids long. The CDR3 region is CASSQEWFQSSYNEQFF. The CDR3 coding sequence is TGCGCCAGCAGCCAAGAATGGTTCCAGAGCTCCTACAATGAGCAGTTCTTC.

The chain couples TRBV30 to TRBJ1-4; D unresolved. V lost 4 bases and J 3 bases, leaving 9 bases between the germline ends. The germline gives CDR1 GTSNPN, CDR2 SVGIG (reference sequence). The CDR3 runs 13 residues. CDR3 loop: CAWTAVSNEKLFF. CDR3 DNA: TGTGCCTGGACGGCGGTATCTAATGAAAAACTGTTTTTT.

This clone was observed a single time. The chain employs TRBV9 and TRBJ1-3, with D unresolved. The germline V gene encodes CDR1 SGDLS and CDR2 YYNGEE. Trimming took off 4 bases at V and 4 bases at J, with 15 bases between the two ends. The CDR3 spans 15 residues. This CDR3 is CASSTRPDLGNTIYF. In nucleotides, the CDR3 is TGTGCCAGCAGCACCCGTCCCGACTTAGGAAACACCATATATTTT.

This clone was recorded a few times. The CDR3 loop is CASSKLAGGGTDTQYF. CDR3 coding DNA: TGTGCCAGTAGCAAACTAGCGGGGGGCGGCACAGATACGCAGTATTTT. The chain carries TRBV19 and TRBJ2-3; 12 nucleotides agree with TRBD2. Germline values: CDR1 LNHDA, CDR2 SQIVND (reference sequence). Unmatched junction bases numbered 5, after V lost 6 bases and J lost 1 base. The CDR3 loop spans 16 amino acids.

V usage is TRBV19 and J usage is TRBJ2-7; perhaps TRBD2 as D (6 bases). The CDR3 extends over 13 amino acids. Trimming shortened V by 10 bases and J by 2 bases, and 15 bases separated the two germline ends. Germline CDR1 LNHDA, CDR2 SQIVND (reference sequence). CDR3 loop: CATSGWSTYEQYF. DNA for the CDR3: TGTGCCACAAGCGGGTGGTCGACCTACGAGCAGTACTTC.

This chain links TRBV14 with TRBJ2-1; 9 nucleotides align to TRBD2. Germline assignment: CDR1 SGHDN and CDR2 FVKESK. The trim removed 6 bases at V and 0 bases at J, leaving 12 bases unmatched. There are 18 residues in the CDR3. The CDR3, as DNA: TGTGCCAGCAGTCGACGCTCTCTAGCGGGGCGCTCCTACAATGAGCAGTTCTTC. This sequence encodes CASSRRSLAGRSYNEQFF. The full variable domain, completed using reference TRBV14 and TRBJ2-1, is EAGVTQFPSHSVIEKGQTVTLRCDPISGHDNLYWYRRVMGKEIKFLLHFVKESKQDESGMPNNRFLAERTGGTYSTLKVQPAELEDSGVYFCASSRRSLAGRSYNEQFFGPGTRLTVL.

CDR3 amino acids: CASSWLRGTSYGYTF. CDR3 bases: TGTGCCAGCAGTTGGTTGCGTGGCACAAGCTATGGCTACACCTTC. The rearrangement uses TRBV6-5 and TRBJ1-2, with D hard to call. With 4 bases removed from V and 4 bases from J, the gap between germline ends came to 16 bases. The germline gives CDR1 MNHEY, CDR2 SVGAGI. The CDR3 totals 15 residues.

As for this clone: A single base separates this from a much larger clone, so it may be a read error. V and J are TRBV6-5 and TRBJ1-1; a possible D gene is TRBD1 (6 bases). Germline V gene data show CDR1 as MNHEY and CDR2 as SVGAGI. This CDR3 contains 13 residues. The CDR3 here is CVSSPRTDSEAFF. CDR3 sequence (DNA): TGTGTCAGCAGTCCCAGGACAGACTCTGAAGCTTTCTTT.

This rearrangement joins TRBV12-5 to TRBJ1-2; a weak D match, TRBD1 (6 bases). CDR1 is LGHNT, CDR2 FRNRAP, per germline. Trimming cost V 10 bases and J 1 base, with 19 bases left between them. The CDR3 sequence is 15 residues long. CDR3 residues: CAKTDRTPLNYGYTF. CDR3 nucleotides: TGTGCTAAGACAGACAGGACCCCACTTAACTATGGCTACACCTTC.

CDR3 nucleotides: TGTGCCATCAGTTATAGCGGGGGGGCCTTCGGGGAGCTGTTTTTT. Amino acids: CAISYSGGAFGELFF. The chain recombines TRBV10-3 with TRBJ2-2; 11 bases fit TRBD2. The germline CDR1 and CDR2 sequences are ENHRY and SYGVKD. The V and J ends lost 5 bases and 7 bases, in that order; junction bases with no gene match: 6. CDR3 length: 15 residues.

The rearrangement links TRBV7-2 to TRBJ2-7; 7 positions match TRBD1. Losses at the gene ends were 5 bases for V and 2 bases for J; bases not matched to a gene: 9. This CDR3 region has 15 residues. Germline V gene sequence: CDR1 SGHTA, CDR2 FQGNSA. The CDR3 region has the DNA TGTGCCAGCAGCCCGGGACAGCTGACAACCTACGAGCAGTACTTC. Encoded protein: CASSPGQLTTYEQYF.

This sequence joins TRBV2 and TRBJ2-5; the match to TRBD1 covers 7 bases. This CDR3 spans 16 amino acids. V was pared by 3 bases and J by 2 bases, with 9 bases of the junction left unmatched. Germline V gene data show CDR1 as SNHLY and CDR2 as FYNNEI. In DNA form, the CDR3 reads TGTGCCAGCAGTGACCTGGGACAGATTCTTCAAGAGACCCAGTACTTC. This translates into CASSDLGQILQETQYF. Complete variable domain (other parts from reference TRBV2 and TRBJ2-5): EPEVTQTPSHQVTQMGQEVILRCVPISNHLYFYWYRQILGQKVEFLVSFYNNEISEKSEIFDDQFSVERPDGSNFTLKIRSTKLEDSAMYFCASSDLGQILQETQYFGPGTRLLVL.

The V and J genes are TRBV28 and TRBJ2-7; D remains ambiguous. Trimming cost V 6 bases and J 3 bases, with 6 bases left between them. Germline assignment: CDR1 MDHEN and CDR2 SYDVKM. This CDR3 comprises 11 residues. CDR3 in amino acids: CASSTVYEQYF. CDR3 coding DNA: TGTGCCAGCAGCACGGTCTACGAGCAGTACTTC.